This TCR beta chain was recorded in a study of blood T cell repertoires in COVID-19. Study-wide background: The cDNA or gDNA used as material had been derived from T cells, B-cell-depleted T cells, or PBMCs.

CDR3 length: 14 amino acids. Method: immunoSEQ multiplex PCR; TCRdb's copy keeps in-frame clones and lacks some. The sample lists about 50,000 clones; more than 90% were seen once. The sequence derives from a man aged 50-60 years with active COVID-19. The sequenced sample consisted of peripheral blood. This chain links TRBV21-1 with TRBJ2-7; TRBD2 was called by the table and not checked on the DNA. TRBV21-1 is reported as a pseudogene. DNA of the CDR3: TGTGCCAAAGATCAGGGAGGGCCCTTCTACGAGCAGTACTTC. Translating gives CAKDQGGPFYEQYF.